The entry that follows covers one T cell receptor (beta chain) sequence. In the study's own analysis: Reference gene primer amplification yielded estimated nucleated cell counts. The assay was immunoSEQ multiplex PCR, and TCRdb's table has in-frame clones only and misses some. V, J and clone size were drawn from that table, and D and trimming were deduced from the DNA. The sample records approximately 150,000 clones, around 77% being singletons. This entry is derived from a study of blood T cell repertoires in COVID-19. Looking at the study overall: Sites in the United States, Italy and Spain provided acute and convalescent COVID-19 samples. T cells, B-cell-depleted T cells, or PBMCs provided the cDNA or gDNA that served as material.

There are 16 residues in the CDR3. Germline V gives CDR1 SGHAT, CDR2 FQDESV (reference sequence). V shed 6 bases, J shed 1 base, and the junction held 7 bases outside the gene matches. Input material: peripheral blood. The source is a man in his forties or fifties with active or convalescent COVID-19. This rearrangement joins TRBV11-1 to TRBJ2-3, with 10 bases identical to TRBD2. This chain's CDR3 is CASSPLAGVGTDTQYF. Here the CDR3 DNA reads TGTGCCAGCAGTCCTCTAGCGGGAGTAGGCACAGATACGCAGTATTTT.